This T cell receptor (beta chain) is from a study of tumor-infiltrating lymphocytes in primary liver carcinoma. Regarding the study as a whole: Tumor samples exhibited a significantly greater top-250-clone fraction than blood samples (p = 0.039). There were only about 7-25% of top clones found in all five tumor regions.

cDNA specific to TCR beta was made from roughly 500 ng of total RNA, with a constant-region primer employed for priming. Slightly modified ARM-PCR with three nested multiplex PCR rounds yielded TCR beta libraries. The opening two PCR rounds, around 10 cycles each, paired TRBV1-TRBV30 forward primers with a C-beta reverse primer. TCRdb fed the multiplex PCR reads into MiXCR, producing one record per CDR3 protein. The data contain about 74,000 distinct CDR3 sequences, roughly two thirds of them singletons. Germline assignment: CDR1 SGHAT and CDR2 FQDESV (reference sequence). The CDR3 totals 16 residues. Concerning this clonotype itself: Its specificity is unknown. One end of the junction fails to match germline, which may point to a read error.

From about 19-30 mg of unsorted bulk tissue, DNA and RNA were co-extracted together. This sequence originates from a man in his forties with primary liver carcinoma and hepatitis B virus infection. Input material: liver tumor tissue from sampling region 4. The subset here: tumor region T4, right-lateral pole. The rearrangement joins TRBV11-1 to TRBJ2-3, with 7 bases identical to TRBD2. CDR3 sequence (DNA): TGTGCCAGCAGCAAGGGGCTAGCGGTCAGCACAGATACGCAGAATTTT. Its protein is CASSKGLAVSTDTQNF.